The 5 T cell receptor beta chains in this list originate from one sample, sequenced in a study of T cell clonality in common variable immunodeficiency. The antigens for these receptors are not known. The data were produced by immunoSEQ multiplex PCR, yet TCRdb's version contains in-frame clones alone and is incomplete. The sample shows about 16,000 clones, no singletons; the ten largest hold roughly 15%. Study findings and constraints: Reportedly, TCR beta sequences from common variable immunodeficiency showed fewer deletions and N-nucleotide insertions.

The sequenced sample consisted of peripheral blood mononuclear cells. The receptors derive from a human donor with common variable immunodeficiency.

CDR3 DNA (partial): TGTGCCAGCTCACCAGGTGCGGGGGCGAACACAGATACG. Its translation: CASSPGAGANTDT. The entire CDR3 protein is CASSPGAGANTDTQYF. J is TRBJ2-3 and V is TRBV18, with D possibly TRBD2 on 7 matching bases. The read finishes 3 residues shy of the CDR3 end, and the germline J gene is used to complete it. The V and J ends lost 2 bases and 2 bases respectively, with 14 bases between them. The V gene's germline CDR1 is KGHSH and CDR2 LQKENI. The CDR3 consists of 16 residues.

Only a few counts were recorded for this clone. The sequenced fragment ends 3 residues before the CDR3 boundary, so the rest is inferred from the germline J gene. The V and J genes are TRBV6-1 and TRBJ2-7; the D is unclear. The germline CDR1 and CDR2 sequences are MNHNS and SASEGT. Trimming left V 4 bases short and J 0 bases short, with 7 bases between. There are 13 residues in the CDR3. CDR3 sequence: CASSVSDSYEQYF. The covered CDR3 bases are TGTGCCAGCAGTGTTTCAGACTCCTACGAG.

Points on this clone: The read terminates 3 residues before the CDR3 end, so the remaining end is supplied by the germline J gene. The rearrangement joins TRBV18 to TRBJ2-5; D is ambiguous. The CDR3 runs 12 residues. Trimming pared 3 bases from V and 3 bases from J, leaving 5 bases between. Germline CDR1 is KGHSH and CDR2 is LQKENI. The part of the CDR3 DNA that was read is TGTGCCAGCTCACCGGGCGAAGAGACC. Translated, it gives CASSPGEET. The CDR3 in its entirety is CASSPGEETQYF.

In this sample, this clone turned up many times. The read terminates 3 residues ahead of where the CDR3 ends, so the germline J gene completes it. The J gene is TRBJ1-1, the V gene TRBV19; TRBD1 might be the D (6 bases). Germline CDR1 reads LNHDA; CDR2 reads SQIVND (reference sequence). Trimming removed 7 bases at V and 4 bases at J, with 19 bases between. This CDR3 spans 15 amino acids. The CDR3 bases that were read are TGTGCCAGTAACCTACAGGGAGCAATTAGCACTGAA. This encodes CASNLQGAISTE. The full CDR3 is CASNLQGAISTEAFF.

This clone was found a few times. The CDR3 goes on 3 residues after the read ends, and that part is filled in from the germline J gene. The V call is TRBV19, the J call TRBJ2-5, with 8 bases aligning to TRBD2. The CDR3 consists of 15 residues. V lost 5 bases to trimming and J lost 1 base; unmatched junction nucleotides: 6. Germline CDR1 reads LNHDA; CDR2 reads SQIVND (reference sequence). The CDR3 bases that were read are TGTGCCAGTAGTTCCGGGACTAGTGTCCAAGAGACC. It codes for CASSSGTSVQET. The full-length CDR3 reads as CASSSGTSVQETQYF.